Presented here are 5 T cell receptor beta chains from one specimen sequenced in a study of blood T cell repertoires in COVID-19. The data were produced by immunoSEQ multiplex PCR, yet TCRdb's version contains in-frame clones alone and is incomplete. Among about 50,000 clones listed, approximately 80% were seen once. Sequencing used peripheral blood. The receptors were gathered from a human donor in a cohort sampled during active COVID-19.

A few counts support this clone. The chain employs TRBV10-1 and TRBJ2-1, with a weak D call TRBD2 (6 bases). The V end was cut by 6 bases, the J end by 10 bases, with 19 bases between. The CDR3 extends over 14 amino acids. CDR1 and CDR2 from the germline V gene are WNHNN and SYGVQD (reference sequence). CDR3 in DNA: TGCGCCAGCAGCTCGGGACTGACCTTCGCGGAGCAGTTCTTC. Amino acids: CASSSGLTFAEQFF.

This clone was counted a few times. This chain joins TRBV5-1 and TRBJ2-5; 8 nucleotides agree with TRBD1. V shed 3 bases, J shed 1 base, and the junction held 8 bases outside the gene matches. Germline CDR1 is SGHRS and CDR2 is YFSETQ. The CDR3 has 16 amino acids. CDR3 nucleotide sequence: TGCGCCAGCAGCTACTCAGGGGGCGCATTCCAAGAGACCCAGTACTTC. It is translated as CASSYSGGAFQETQYF.

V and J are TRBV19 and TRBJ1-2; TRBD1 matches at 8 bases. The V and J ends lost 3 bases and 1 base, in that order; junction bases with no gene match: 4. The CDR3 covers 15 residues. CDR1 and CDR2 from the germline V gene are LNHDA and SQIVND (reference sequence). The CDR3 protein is CASSIGRGLNYGYTF. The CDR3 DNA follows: TGTGCCAGTAGTATTGGCAGGGGGCTTAACTATGGCTACACCTTC.

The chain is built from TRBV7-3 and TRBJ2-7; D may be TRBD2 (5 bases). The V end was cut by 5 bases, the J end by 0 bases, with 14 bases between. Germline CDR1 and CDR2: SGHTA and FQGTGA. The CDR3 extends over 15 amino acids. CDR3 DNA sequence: TGTGCCAGCAGCCCCCACGGCGCGGGCTCCTACGAGCAGTACTTC. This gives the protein CASSPHGAGSYEQYF. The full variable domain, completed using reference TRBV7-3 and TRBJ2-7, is GAGVSQTPSNKVTEKGKYVELRCDPISGHTALYWYRQSLGQGPEFLIYFQGTGAADDSGLPNDRFFAVRPEGSVSTLKIQRTERGDSAVYLCASSPHGAGSYEQYFGPGTRLTVT.

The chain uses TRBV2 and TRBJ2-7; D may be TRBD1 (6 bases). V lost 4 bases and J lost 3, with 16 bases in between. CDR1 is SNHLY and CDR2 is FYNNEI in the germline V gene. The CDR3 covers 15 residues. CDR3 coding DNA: TGTGCCAGCAGTGCTGGGGGCAACGGGAACTACGAGCAGTACTTC. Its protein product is CASSAGGNGNYEQYF.